This T cell receptor beta chain was profiled in a study of blood T cell repertoires in COVID-19. Whole-study context: The samples span acute and convalescent COVID-19 from the United States, Italy and Spain. The analysed material was cDNA or gDNA that came from T cells, B-cell-depleted T cells, or PBMCs.

Clones were sequenced by immunoSEQ multiplex PCR, and TCRdb holds only the in-frame ones, with some missing. The sample has about 45,000 clones; about 90% are singletons. The CDR3 loop spans 14 amino acids. Germline V gives CDR1 KGHSH, CDR2 LQKENI. V gave up 2 bases and J gave up 5 bases, with 12 bases separating them. The receptor was isolated from a human donor in a cohort sampled during active COVID-19. The sequencing input was peripheral blood. This sequence joins TRBV18 and TRBJ1-2; possibly TRBD1 for D (5 bases). The CDR3 is CASSPDSAVYGYTF. Here the CDR3 DNA reads TGTGCCAGCTCACCAGACAGCGCCGTTTATGGCTACACCTTC.